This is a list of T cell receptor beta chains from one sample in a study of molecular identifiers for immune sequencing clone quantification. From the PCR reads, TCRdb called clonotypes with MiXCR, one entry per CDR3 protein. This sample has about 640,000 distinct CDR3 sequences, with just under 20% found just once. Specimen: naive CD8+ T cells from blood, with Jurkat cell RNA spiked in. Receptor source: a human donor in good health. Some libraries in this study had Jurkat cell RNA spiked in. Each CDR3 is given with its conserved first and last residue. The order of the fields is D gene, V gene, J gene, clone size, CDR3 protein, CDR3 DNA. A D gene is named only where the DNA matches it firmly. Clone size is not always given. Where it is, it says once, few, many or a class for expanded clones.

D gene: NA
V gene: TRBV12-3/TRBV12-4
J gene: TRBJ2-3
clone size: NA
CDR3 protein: CASSLRGAGPLYDTDTQYF
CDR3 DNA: TGTGCCAGCAGTTTACGAGGGGCGGGCCCTCTCTATGACACAGATACGCAGTATTTT

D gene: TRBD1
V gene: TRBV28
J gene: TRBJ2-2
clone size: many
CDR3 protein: CASTPGQGASTGELFF
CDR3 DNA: TGTGCCAGCACACCGGGACAGGGGGCGAGTACCGGGGAGCTGTTTTTT

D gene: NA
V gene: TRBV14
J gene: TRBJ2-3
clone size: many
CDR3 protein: CASSQVAGGGTDTQYF
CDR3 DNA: TGTGCCAGCAGCCAAGTGGCAGGAGGGGGCACAGATACGCAGTATTTT

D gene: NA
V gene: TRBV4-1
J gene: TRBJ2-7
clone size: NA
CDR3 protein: CASSQGAPGYEQYF
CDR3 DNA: TGCGCCAGCAGCCAAGGAGCCCCAGGCTACGAGCAGTACTTC

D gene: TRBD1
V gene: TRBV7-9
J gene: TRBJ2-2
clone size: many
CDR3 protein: CASSLGTGENTGELFF
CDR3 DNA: TGTGCCAGCAGCTTAGGGACAGGGGAAAACACCGGGGAGCTGTTTTTT

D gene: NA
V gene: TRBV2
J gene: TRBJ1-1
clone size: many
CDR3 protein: CASSDPGTVTEAFF
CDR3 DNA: TGTGCCAGCAGTGACCCAGGAACAGTCACTGAAGCTTTCTTT

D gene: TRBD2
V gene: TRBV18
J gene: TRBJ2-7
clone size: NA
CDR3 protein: CASSPSGRALGAYEQYF
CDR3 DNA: TGTGCCAGCTCACCAAGCGGGAGGGCCCTCGGGGCCTACGAGCAGTACTTC

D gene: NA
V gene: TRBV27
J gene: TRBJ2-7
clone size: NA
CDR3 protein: CASSWGSPTYEQYF
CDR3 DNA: TGTGCCAGCAGTTGGGGCTCACCAACTTACGAGCAGTACTTC

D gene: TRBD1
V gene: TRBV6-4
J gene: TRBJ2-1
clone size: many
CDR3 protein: CASSDGTAEDNEQFF
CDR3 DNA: TGTGCCAGCAGTGACGGGACAGCGGAGGACAATGAGCAGTTCTTC

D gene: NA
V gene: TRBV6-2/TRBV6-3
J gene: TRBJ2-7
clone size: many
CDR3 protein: CASRTWTALEQYF
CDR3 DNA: TGTGCCAGCAGGACCTGGACAGCATTGGAGCAGTACTTC

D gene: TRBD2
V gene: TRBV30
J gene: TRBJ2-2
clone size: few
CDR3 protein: CAWSVLAEYTGELFF
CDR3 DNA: TGTGCCTGGAGTGTACTAGCGGAGTACACCGGGGAGCTGTTTTTT

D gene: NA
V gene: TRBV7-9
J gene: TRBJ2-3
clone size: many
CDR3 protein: CASSGAGTTTQYF
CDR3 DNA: TGTGCCAGCAGCGGAGCCGGGACAACCACGCAGTATTTT

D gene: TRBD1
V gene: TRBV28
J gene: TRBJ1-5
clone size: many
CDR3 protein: CASSFLGTGWNQPQHF
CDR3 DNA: TGTGCCAGCAGTTTTCTAGGGACAGGGTGGAATCAGCCCCAGCATTTT

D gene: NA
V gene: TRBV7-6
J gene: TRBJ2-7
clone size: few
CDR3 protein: CASSTDSTYRDRSYEQYF
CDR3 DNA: TGTGCCAGCAGCACGGACAGTACCTACCGGGACCGATCCTACGAGCAGTACTTC

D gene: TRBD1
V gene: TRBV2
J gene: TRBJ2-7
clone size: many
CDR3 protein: CASSEEGALNEQYF
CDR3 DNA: TGTGCCAGCAGTGAAGAGGGGGCGCTTAACGAGCAGTACTTC

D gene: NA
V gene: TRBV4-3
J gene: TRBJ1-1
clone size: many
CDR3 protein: CASRILNGGNTEAFF
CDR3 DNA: TGCGCCAGCCGCATATTAAATGGGGGTAACACTGAAGCTTTCTTT

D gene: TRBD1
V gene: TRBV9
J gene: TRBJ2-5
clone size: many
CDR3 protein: CASSVGQGTAAQETQYF
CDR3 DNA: TGTGCCAGCAGCGTAGGACAGGGAACGGCTGCCCAAGAGACCCAGTACTTC

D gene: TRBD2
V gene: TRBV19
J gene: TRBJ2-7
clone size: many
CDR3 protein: CATSGGTSYEQYF
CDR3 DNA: TGTGCCACCTCGGGAGGCACCTCCTACGAGCAGTACTTC

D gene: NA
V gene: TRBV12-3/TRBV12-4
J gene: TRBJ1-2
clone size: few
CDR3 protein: CASSPDPTEETF
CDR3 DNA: TGTGCCAGCAGTCCCGACCCGACAGAAGAGACCTTC

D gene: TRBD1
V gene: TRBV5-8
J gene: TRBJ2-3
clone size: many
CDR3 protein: CASSFGRTGLPGDTQYF
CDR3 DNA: TGTGCCAGCAGCTTTGGTCGGACAGGGCTACCTGGGGATACGCAGTATTTT

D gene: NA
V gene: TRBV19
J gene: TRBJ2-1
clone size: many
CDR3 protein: CASSIDLDYEQFF
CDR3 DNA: TGTGCCAGTAGTATAGATCTAGATTATGAGCAGTTCTTC

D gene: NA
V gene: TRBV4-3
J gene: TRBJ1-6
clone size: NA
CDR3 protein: CASSQDSSPFGTNSPLHF
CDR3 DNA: TGCGCCAGCAGCCAAGATTCGAGCCCCTTTGGGACCAATTCACCCCTCCACTTT

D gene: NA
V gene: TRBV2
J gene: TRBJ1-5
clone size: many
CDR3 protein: CASSEEGYSNQPQHF
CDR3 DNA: TGTGCCAGCAGTGAAGAAGGGTATAGCAATCAGCCCCAGCATTTT

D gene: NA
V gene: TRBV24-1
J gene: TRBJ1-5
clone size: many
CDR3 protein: CATSDTPGSGNQPQHF
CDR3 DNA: TGTGCCACCAGTGACACCCCAGGGTCGGGCAATCAGCCCCAGCATTTT

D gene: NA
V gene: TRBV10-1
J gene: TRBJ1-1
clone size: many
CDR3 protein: CASSPGLETEAFF
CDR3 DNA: TGCGCCAGCAGTCCGGGACTCGAGACTGAAGCTTTCTTT

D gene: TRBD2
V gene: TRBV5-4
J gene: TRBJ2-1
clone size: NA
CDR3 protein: CASSPPLLARDEQFF
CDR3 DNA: TGTGCCAGCAGCCCCCCCCTACTAGCGCGCGATGAGCAGTTCTTC

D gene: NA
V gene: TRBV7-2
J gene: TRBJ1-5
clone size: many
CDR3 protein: CASSLEDPNQPQHF
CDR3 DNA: TGTGCCAGCAGCTTAGAAGACCCGAATCAGCCCCAGCATTTT

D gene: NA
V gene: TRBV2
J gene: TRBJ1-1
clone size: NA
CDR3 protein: CASSEAFRGGVDTEAFF
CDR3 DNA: TGTGCCAGCAGTGAAGCCTTCAGGGGTGGGGTGGACACTGAAGCTTTCTTT

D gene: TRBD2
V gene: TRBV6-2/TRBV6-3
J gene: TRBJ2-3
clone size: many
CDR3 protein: CASSPRGLAGATDTQYF
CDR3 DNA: TGTGCCAGCAGCCCGAGGGGCCTAGCGGGAGCCACAGATACGCAGTATTTT

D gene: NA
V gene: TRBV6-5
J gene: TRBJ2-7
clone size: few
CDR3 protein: CASSYGRANEQYF
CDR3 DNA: TGTGCCAGCAGTTACGGCAGGGCGAACGAGCAGTACTTC

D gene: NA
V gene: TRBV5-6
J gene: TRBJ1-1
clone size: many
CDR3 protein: CASSLGRAVVTEAFF
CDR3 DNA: TGTGCCAGCAGCTTGGGGCGGGCCGTGGTCACTGAAGCTTTCTTT

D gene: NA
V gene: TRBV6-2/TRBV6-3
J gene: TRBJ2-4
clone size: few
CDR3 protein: CASSYFQQSLAKNIQYF
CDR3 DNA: TGTGCCAGCAGTTACTTTCAGCAGTCCCTAGCCAAAAACATTCAGTACTTC

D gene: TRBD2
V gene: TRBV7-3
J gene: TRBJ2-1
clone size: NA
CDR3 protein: CASSPQAGGPYNEQFF
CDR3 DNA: TGTGCCAGCAGCCCCCAAGCGGGAGGGCCCTACAATGAGCAGTTCTTC

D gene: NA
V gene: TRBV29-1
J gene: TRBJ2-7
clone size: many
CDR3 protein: CSVGGGSSYEQYF
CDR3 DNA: TGCAGCGTTGGTGGAGGTAGCTCCTACGAGCAGTACTTC

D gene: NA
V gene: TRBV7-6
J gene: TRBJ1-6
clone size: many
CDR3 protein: CASSLGSERSYNSPLHF
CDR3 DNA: TGTGCCAGCAGCTTAGGCAGTGAGAGGTCCTATAATTCACCCCTCCACTTT